This T cell receptor beta chain was documented in a study of blood T cell repertoires in COVID-19 (TCRdb year 2020). About the investigation overall: The collaborator samples originated in the United States, Italy and Spain and spanned the acute and convalescent phases of COVID-19. Where available, HLA class I and class II types were obtained from metadata supplied by the sample provider rather than from assay-based typing. The repertoires were released in a freely available public database meant as a resource for research on the immune response to SARS-CoV-2. Deeply sampled blood TCRbeta repertoires from subjects exposed to, actively infected with, or recovered from COVID-19 were included in the dataset. Samples came from the ongoing ImmuneRACE study (first 160 participants) plus 1,254 subjects from 6 global collaborators. The prospective study material was composed of cDNA or gDNA derived from T cells, B-cell-depleted T cells, or PBMCs. Sample metadata almost always included a de-identified subject ID, COVID-19 status, age in years and sex.

Including the terminal cysteine and phenylalanine, the CDR3 comprises 17 residues. Only CDR3 DNA is held: 51 bases, read in frame from base 1. Collaborating institutions collected whole blood in K2EDTA tubes following their own protocols. For TCRbeta analysis, collaborators shipped samples as frozen whole blood, isolated PBMCs, or DNA extracted from either of those sample types. TCRbeta CDR3 regions were amplified from genomic DNA using the immunoSEQ Assay, a bias-controlled multiplex PCR. The authors' pipeline ran thus. The number of nucleated cells in each sample was estimated by amplification of reference gene primers within the assay. To quantify the absolute abundance of each unique TCRbeta CDR3 rearrangement, sequence reads were collapsed and filtered. For each sample, productive Simpson clonality was calculated as the square root of Simpson's diversity index across productive rearrangements. TCRdb took over this immuneACCESS table, retaining in-frame rearrangements with V and J assigned. Such tables are incomplete; in checked studies, under half of the missing clones stem from an unresolved V gene, and the remainder is unexplained. The V and J calls and the clone size are those of that table, but D and trimming were determined from the DNA. Across this sample there are approximately 160,000 clones, with around 80% seen only once. The top ten clones comprise approximately 11% of the sample.

Of note for this clone: The specificity of this receptor is unknown. It has no much larger one-base neighbor in the sample; base qualities were not kept.

Summary of the overall study and its limitations: The amount of clinical and demographic metadata varied by source and participant and was provided uncurated.

The sample comprised peripheral blood. In this chain, TRBV12-2 is recombined with TRBJ2-1; the DNA was not used to check the table's D call, TRBD2. TRBV12-2 corresponds to a pseudogene. The source of this sequence is a man in his sixties with active or convalescent COVID-19. In nucleotides, the sequence is TGTGCAAGTCGCTTAGCGAGTGTATACGGGAGGTGGAATGAGCAGTTCTTC. This codes for CASRLASVYGRWNEQFF.